The 10 T cell receptor beta chains below were found in one sample sequenced in a study of T cells after yellow fever vaccination. TCRdb processed the 5' RACE reads anew with MiXCR; each CDR3 protein has one entry. The sample contains around 100,000 distinct CDR3 sequences, 8.4% of which appear only once. This specimen consisted of CD8+ T cells sorted from PBMCs, obtained 45 days after the yellow fever booster vaccination. The receptor source for this set is a man aged 25 to 40 who received the YFV17D yellow fever vaccine.

In this sample, this clonotype turned up a few times. This chain joins TRBV6-2 or TRBV6-3 and TRBJ2-7; the D gene is possibly TRBD1 (5 bases). Trimming removed 11 bases from V and 4 bases from J, with 21 bases in between. Per the germline V gene, CDR1 is MNHEY and CDR2 is SVGEGT. The CDR3 is 14 amino acids. The CDR3 DNA sequence: TGTGCCGTCCAGGGCCACGAATTCCAGTACGAGCAGTACTTC. The encoded protein is CAVQGHEFQYEQYF.

This clonotype was detected many times. The chain is built from TRBV5-1 and TRBJ2-2; 7 positions agree with TRBD1. The CDR3 loop spans 15 amino acids. The V and J ends lost 6 bases and 0 bases, in that order; junction bases with no gene match: 5. Germline V CDR1 and CDR2: SGHRS, YFSETQ. The CDR3 DNA sequence: TGCGCCAGCACCTGGGGACAGACGAACACCGGGGAGCTGTTTTTT. This gives the protein CASTWGQTNTGELFF.

This clonotype has at least ten counts. The V gene is TRBV19, the J gene TRBJ2-3; 7 bases line up with TRBD1. Germline CDR1 is LNHDA and CDR2 is SQIVND (reference sequence). The ends lost 6 bases at V and 6 bases at J; junction bases unmatched: 0. The CDR3 has 11 amino acids. CDR3 amino acids: CASRTGDTQYF. CDR3 nucleotides: TGTGCCAGTAGGACAGGGGATACGCAGTATTTT.

In this sample, this clonotype turned up a few times. The chain carries TRBV27 and TRBJ2-6; D is unresolved. Germline CDR1 and CDR2: MNHEY and SMNVEV (reference sequence). The CDR3 contains 16 residues. V was shortened by 1 base and J by 1 base, with 8 bases between the two germline ends. The CDR3 nucleotides read TGTGCCAGCAGTTTATTACGGCCGTCTGGGGCCAACGTCCTGACTTTC. It specifies CASSLLRPSGANVLTF. The whole variable domain, remainder taken from reference TRBV27 and TRBJ2-6, is EAQVTQNPRYLITVTGKKLTVTCSQNMNHEYMSWYRQDPGLGLRQIYYSMNVEVTDKGDVPEGYKVSRKEKRNFPLILESPSPNQTSLYFCASSLLRPSGANVLTFGAGSRLTVL.

The rearrangement uses TRBV12-3 or TRBV12-4 and TRBJ2-2; TRBD2 matches 15 bases. The CDR3 has 18 residues. Losses at the gene ends were 11 bases for V and 3 bases for J; bases not matched to a gene: 13. The CDR3 here is CAFRGTGTSGRHTGELFF. Written as DNA, the CDR3 is TGTGCCTTCAGGGGGACCGGGACTAGCGGGAGGCACACCGGGGAGCTGTTTTTT.

This clonotype showed up many times. The chain has TRBV7-9 and TRBJ2-3, with a possible D match to TRBD1 (5 bases). CDR3 length equals 12 residues. The V gene lost 3 bases and the J gene lost 5 bases, with 6 bases spanning the gap. Germline V lookup: CDR1 SEHNR, CDR2 FQNEAQ (reference sequence). The CDR3 region is CASSFRVDTQYF. CDR3 DNA sequence: TGTGCCAGCAGCTTCAGGGTAGATACGCAGTATTTT.

This clonotype has ten or more counts. V gene TRBV7-8 combines with J gene TRBJ2-1; the match to TRBD2 covers 11 bases. V trimming: 6 bases; J trimming: 9 bases; junction bases outside the gene matches: 7. Germline V gene sequence: CDR1 SGHVS, CDR2 FQNEAQ. This CDR3 has 14 amino acids. DNA for the CDR3: TGTGCCAGCAGTTCCGGGACTAGCGGAGGTGAGCAGTTCTTC. It codes for CASSSGTSGGEQFF. Variable domain in full (rest from reference TRBV7-8 and TRBJ2-1): GAGVSQSPRYKVAKRGQDVALRCDPISGHVSLFWYQQALGQGPEFLTYFQNEAQLDKSGLPSDRFFAERPEGSVSTLKIQRTQQEDSAVYLCASSSGTSGGEQFFGPGTRLTVL.

Note on this clonotype: A single base separates this from a much larger clone, so it may be a read error. This sequence joins TRBV2 and TRBJ2-1; D remains unclear. This CDR3 has 13 residues. Germline V gene data show CDR1 as SNHLY and CDR2 as FYNNEI. V dropped 10 bases and J dropped 7 bases, with 17 bases sitting between them. The DNA for the CDR3 is TGTGCCACCGTAGTCGACGGTGAAAATGAGCAGTTCTTC. Translating gives CATVVDGENEQFF.

This clonotype was seen a handful of times. This chain connects TRBV7-9 to TRBJ2-1, with 9 nucleotides matching TRBD2. The germline V gene encodes CDR1 SEHNR and CDR2 FQNEAQ (reference sequence). The CDR3 spans 16 residues. V gave up 5 bases and J gave up 4 bases; unmatched junction bases: 9. CDR3 protein: CASSGLAGPTYNEQFF. CDR3 DNA: TGTGCCAGCAGCGGTCTAGCGGGACCGACTTACAATGAGCAGTTCTTC.

In its sample, this clonotype was seen many times. This CDR3 reads CASSFLAGENNEQFF. The CDR3 region has the DNA TGTGCCAGCAGCTTCCTAGCGGGAGAAAACAATGAGCAGTTCTTC. The rearrangement uses TRBV5-6 and TRBJ2-1; 10 bases align to TRBD2. The germline CDR1 and CDR2 sequences are SGHDT and YYEEEE. This CDR3 has 15 amino acids. V was pared by 2 bases and J by 5 bases, with 4 bases of the junction left unmatched.